This T cell receptor beta chain was sequenced during a study of cytomegalovirus exposure and HLA in healthy donors. Remarks on this clone: Its antigen is not known.

The method was immunoSEQ multiplex PCR; TCRdb's version includes in-frame clones alone and lacks a portion of them. The sample lists under 150,000 clones; roughly nine tenths were seen once. Broader study findings: Within the 120 validation repertoires, first-cohort TCR clusters tended to co-occur, according to a later analysis.

V was clipped by 3 bases and J by 4 bases; unmatched bases: 14. CDR3 length equals 18 residues. Germline CDR1 is LNHNV and CDR2 is YYDKDF (reference sequence). The chain employs TRBV15 and TRBJ1-2; 10 bases fit TRBD1. Sequencing was performed on PBMCs. The sequence was obtained from a man between 18 and 35 years old in good health and CMV-seronegative. The CDR3 sequence: CATSRGLSDRGRFYGYTF. Written as DNA, the CDR3 is TGTGCCACCAGCAGGGGGTTGAGCGACAGGGGGCGCTTCTATGGCTACACCTTC.